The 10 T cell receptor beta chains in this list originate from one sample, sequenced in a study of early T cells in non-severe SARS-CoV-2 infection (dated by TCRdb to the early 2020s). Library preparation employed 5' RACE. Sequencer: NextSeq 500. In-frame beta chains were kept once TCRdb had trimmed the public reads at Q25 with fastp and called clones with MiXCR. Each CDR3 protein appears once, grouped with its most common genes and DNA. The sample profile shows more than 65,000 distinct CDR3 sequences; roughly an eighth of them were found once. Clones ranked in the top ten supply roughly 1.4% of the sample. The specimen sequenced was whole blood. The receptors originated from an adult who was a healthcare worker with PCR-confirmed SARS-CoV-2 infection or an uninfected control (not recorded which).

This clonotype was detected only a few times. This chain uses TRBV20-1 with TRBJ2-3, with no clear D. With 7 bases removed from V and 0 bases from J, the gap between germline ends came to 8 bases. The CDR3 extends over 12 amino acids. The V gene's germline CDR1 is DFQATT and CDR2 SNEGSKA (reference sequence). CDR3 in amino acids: CSVSPSTDTQYF. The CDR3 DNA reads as TGCAGTGTGTCCCCTAGCACAGATACGCAGTATTTT.

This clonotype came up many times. The CDR3 nucleotides read TGTGCCAGCAGCAAAGTCGGGGGGGTACCACAAGAGACCCAGTACTTC. It specifies CASSKVGGVPQETQYF. The chain recombines TRBV21-1 with TRBJ2-5; the D segment call TRBD1 is taken from the table without a DNA check. TRBV21-1 is a pseudogene segment. The CDR3 sequence is 16 residues long.

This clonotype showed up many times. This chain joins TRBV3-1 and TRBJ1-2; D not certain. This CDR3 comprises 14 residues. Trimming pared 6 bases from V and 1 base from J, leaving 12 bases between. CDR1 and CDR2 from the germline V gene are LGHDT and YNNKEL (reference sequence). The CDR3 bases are TGTGCCAGCAGTCCTATCCAGTTTAACTATGGCTACACCTTC. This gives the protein CASSPIQFNYGYTF.

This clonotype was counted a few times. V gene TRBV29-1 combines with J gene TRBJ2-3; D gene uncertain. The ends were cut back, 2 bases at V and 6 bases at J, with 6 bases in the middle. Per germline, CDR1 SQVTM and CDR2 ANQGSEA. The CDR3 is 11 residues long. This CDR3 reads CSVESPDTQYF. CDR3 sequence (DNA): TGCAGCGTTGAATCTCCGGATACGCAGTATTTT.

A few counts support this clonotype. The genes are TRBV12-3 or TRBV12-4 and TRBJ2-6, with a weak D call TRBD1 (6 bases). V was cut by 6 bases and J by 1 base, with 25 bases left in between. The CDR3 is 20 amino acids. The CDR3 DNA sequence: TGTGCCAGCAGGTTATCCTCCCTCCCGGGACACACATCTGGGGCCAACGTCCTGACTTTC. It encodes CASRLSSLPGHTSGANVLTF.

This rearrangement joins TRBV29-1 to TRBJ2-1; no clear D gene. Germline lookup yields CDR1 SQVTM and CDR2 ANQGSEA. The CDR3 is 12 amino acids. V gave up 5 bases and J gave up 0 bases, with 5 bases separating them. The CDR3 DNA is TGCAGCGTTTCTAGCTCCTACAATGAGCAGTTCTTC. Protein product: CSVSSSYNEQFF.

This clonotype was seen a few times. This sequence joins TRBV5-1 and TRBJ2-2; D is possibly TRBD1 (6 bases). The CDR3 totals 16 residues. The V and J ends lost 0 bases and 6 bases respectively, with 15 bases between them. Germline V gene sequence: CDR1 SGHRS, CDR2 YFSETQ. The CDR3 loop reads CASSLEAGADAGELFF. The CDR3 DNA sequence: TGCGCCAGCAGCTTGGAGGCAGGGGCCGACGCCGGGGAGCTGTTTTTT. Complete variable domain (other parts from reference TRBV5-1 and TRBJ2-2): KAGVTQTPRYLIKTRGQQVTLSCSPISGHRSVSWYQQTPGQGLQFLFEYFSETQRNKGNFPGRFSGRQFSNSRSEMNVSTLELGDSALYLCASSLEAGADAGELFFGEGSRLTVL.

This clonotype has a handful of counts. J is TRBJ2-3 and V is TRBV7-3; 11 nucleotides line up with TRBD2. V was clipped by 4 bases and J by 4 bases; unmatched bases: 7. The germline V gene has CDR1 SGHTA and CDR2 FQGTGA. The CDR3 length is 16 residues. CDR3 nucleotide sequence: TGTGCCAGCAGCTCAATTAGCGGGGGGGCCGCAGATACGCAGTATTTT. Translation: CASSSISGGAADTQYF.

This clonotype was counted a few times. In DNA form, the CDR3 reads TGTGCCAGCATAAAGGGGGCCTTGGAAGAGACCCAGTACTTC. It is translated as CASIKGALEETQYF. The rearrangement links TRBV2 to TRBJ2-5, with 7 positions matching TRBD1. V shed 7 bases and J 3 bases; nucleotides not matched to a gene: 8. CDR1 and CDR2 (germline): SNHLY, FYNNEI. CDR3 size: 14 residues.

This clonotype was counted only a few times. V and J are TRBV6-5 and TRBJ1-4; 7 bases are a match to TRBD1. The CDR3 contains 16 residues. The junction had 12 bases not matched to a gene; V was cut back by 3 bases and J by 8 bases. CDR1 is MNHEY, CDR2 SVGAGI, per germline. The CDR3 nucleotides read TGTGCCAGCAGTTATACGGGGAGCAGGGGGAGCGAAAAACTGTTTTTT. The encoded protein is CASSYTGSRGSEKLFF.